The clone carrying this T cell receptor (beta chain) was seen a single time. Antigen specificity is unknown. The sample belongs to a study of regulatory T cells in long-lasting Graves disease. Sample time point: persistent/refractory GD, antithyroid drugs over 5 years with positive TRAb. TCR sequences were obtained from RNA taken from PBMCs. Nine milliliters of peripheral blood went into EDTA tubes. Per the germline V gene, CDR1 is SQVTM and CDR2 is ANQGSEA. Trimming stripped 4 bases from V and 4 bases from J, with 19 bases between. The CDR3 runs to 15 residues. Findings and caveats of the study: More public clonotypes were shared by persistent patients (around 3,000) than by new patients (under 1,000).

The authors built TCR beta libraries using iRepertoire HTBI primers and Arm-PCR of CDR3 regions. From the multiplex PCR reads, TCRdb called clonotypes with MiXCR, one entry per CDR3 protein. The data hold approximately 400,000 distinct CDR3 sequences, with around 24% observed a single time. The receptor comes from a female donor with Graves disease. This specimen was peripheral blood mononuclear cells (PBMCs), taken when the disease was refractory, from a patient treated with antithyroid drugs. V usage is TRBV29-1 and J usage is TRBJ1-1, with D possibly TRBD1 on 6 matching bases. This CDR3 reads CSVGLFGGSGTEAFF. CDR3 DNA sequence: TGCAGCGTTGGCTTGTTTGGGGGCTCGGGCACTGAAGCTTTCTTT.